One and the same sample provided the 15 T cell receptor beta chains below, sequenced in a study of vaccination effects on CD4 cells after COVID-19. These receptors have no identified antigens. Generated by immunoSEQ multiplex PCR, the TCRdb table keeps only in-frame clones and is missing some. The sample consists of 45,000 to 65,000 clones, 78% of them appearing once. Culture proceeded for approximately 9 days, and CD4+ T cells were then isolated. Each participant received a vaccine that was either BNT162b2 or mRNA-1273, given as two doses. The starting material was CD4+ T cells from PBMCs cultured without peptide, obtained after COVID-19 vaccination. Receptors originate from a human donor who received a COVID-19 vaccine.

The V and J genes are TRBV15 and TRBJ2-5; 7 nucleotides align to TRBD2. V gave up 7 bases and J gave up 1 base; unmatched junction bases: 9. CDR1 and CDR2 from the germline V gene are LNHNV and YYDKDF (reference sequence). The CDR3 totals 15 residues. As DNA, the CDR3 is TGTGCCACCACCCCGCGGGGCGGGGGCCAAGAGACCCAGTACTTC. It yields the protein CATTPRGGGQETQYF.

The chain links TRBV28 to TRBJ1-5; unclear D gene. Trimming cost V 5 bases and J 7 bases, with 18 bases left between them. The CDR3 totals 15 residues. CDR1 MDHEN and CDR2 SYDVKM come from the germline V gene. The CDR3 sequence is CASSPLGGVEQPQHF. The CDR3 DNA reads as TGTGCCAGCAGTCCCCTAGGCGGGGTGGAGCAGCCCCAGCATTTT.

The chain uses TRBV19 and TRBJ1-4; the match to TRBD1 covers 7 bases. The ends lost 4 bases at V and 8 bases at J; junction bases unmatched: 7. Germline V gene lookup returns CDR1 LNHDA and CDR2 SQIVND (reference sequence). This CDR3 has 14 amino acids. The DNA for the CDR3 is TGTGCCAGTAGTAAGACAGGGCTTGGGGAAAAACTGTTTTTT. Protein sequence: CASSKTGLGEKLFF.

This clone has just a few counts. The V call is TRBV10-3, the J call TRBJ1-6; 8 bases align to TRBD1. Germline CDR1 and CDR2: ENHRY and SYGVKD. V lost 10 bases and J lost 11; bases outside the gene matches: 19. CDR3 size: 16 residues. The DNA for the CDR3 is TGTGCCACCGCCCTTGCCGTGACAGGGGTCGGTACACCCCTCCACTTT. This codes for CATALAVTGVGTPLHF.

The V and J genes are TRBV7-2 and TRBJ2-3; possibly TRBD2 for D (7 bases). Trimming removed 3 bases from V and 2 bases from J, with 12 bases in between. CDR3 length: 15 amino acids. Germline V gene lookup returns CDR1 SGHTA and CDR2 FQGNSA. The CDR3: CASSLREGVTDTQYF. The DNA of the CDR3 is TGTGCCAGCAGCTTGAGGGAGGGGGTCACAGATACGCAGTATTTT.

This chain uses TRBV7-9 with TRBJ1-1; D not resolved. Trimming pared 1 base from V and 1 base from J, leaving 4 bases between. The germline CDR1 and CDR2 sequences are SEHNR and FQNEAQ (reference sequence). The CDR3 contains 13 residues. CDR3: CASSLVPNTEAFF. The CDR3, as DNA: TGTGCCAGCAGCTTAGTACCGAACACTGAAGCTTTCTTT.

The chain employs TRBV27 and TRBJ2-6; D perhaps matches TRBD2 (6 bases). The CDR3 consists of 13 residues. V was shortened by 6 bases and J by 4 bases, with 7 bases between the two germline ends. Germline assignment: CDR1 MNHEY and CDR2 SMNVEV (reference sequence). CDR3 in amino acids: CASRGGGANVLTF. The CDR3 bases are TGTGCCAGCAGGGGGGGAGGGGCCAACGTCCTGACTTTC.

The gene calls are TRBV25-1 and TRBJ2-3; D perhaps matches TRBD1 (5 bases). The CDR3 covers 15 residues. CDR1 is MGHDK, CDR2 SYGVNS, per germline. The V end was cut by 6 bases, the J end by 4 bases, with 17 bases between. CDR3: CASRDIQQRADTQYF. CDR3 bases: TGTGCCAGCAGGGACATCCAACAACGGGCAGATACGCAGTATTTT.

This clone was seen a single time. This chain uses TRBV10-2 with TRBJ2-7; 11 bases align to TRBD2. Trimming removed 5 bases from V and 3 bases from J; junction bases left unmatched: 3. The CDR3 extends over 14 amino acids. CDR1 is WSHSY and CDR2 is SAAADI in the germline V gene. The CDR3 loop reads CASSPTSGVYEQYF. In DNA, the CDR3 is TGCGCCAGCAGTCCGACTAGCGGGGTCTACGAGCAGTACTTC.

Here the CDR3 DNA reads TGTGCCAGCAGTGCCTCCGGGACAGCTTACCAAGAGACCCAGTACTTC. Translation: CASSASGTAYQETQYF. The chain recombines TRBV2 with TRBJ2-5, with 7 bases fitting TRBD1. CDR3 length: 16 amino acids. Trimming removed 4 bases from V and 0 bases from J; junction bases left unmatched: 8. Germline V gene sequence: CDR1 SNHLY, CDR2 FYNNEI. Complete variable domain (other parts from reference TRBV2 and TRBJ2-5): EPEVTQTPSHQVTQMGQEVILRCVPISNHLYFYWYRQILGQKVEFLVSFYNNEISEKSEIFDDQFSVERPDGSNFTLKIRSTKLEDSAMYFCASSASGTAYQETQYFGPGTRLLVL.

This rearrangement joins TRBV5-4 to TRBJ2-5, with D unclear. This CDR3 has 12 amino acids. The germline CDR1 and CDR2 sequences are SGHNT and YYREEE (reference sequence). Trimming pared 5 bases from V and 6 bases from J, leaving 11 bases between. This chain's CDR3 is CASSSSPQTQYF. DNA for the CDR3: TGTGCCAGCAGTTCATCTCCCCAGACCCAGTACTTC.

In this sample, this clone turned up once. This chain uses TRBV11-2 with TRBJ2-7; 7 positions agree with TRBD1. The V segment lost 4 bases and the J segment 0 bases; nucleotides outside the gene matches: 12. Germline CDR1 and CDR2: SGHAT and FQNNGV. This CDR3 is built from 17 residues. The CDR3 DNA is TGTGCCAGCAGCTCAATATATGGGACAGCGAGCTCCTACGAGCAGTACTTC. Translation gives CASSSIYGTASSYEQYF.

The genes are TRBV9 and TRBJ2-1, with 8 bases that match TRBD2. V was pared by 4 bases and J by 0 bases, with 9 bases of the junction left unmatched. Germline CDR1 and CDR2: SGDLS and YYNGEE. This CDR3 has 17 amino acids. CDR3 loop: CASSPQGLARSYNEQFF. As DNA, the CDR3 is TGTGCCAGCAGCCCCCAAGGACTAGCCCGCTCCTACAATGAGCAGTTCTTC.

In its sample, this clone was seen a few times. The chain uses TRBV7-8 and TRBJ2-7, with D possibly being TRBD1 (5 bases). Germline V lookup: CDR1 SGHVS, CDR2 FQNEAQ. There are 14 residues in the CDR3. Trimming took 1 base from V and 3 from J, leaving 10 bases between them. In DNA form, the CDR3 reads TGTGCCAGCAGCTTAGTGTCAACAGGCTACGAGCAGTACTTC. It specifies CASSLVSTGYEQYF.

This clone was found a few times. The chain joins TRBV12-3 or TRBV12-4 to TRBJ2-5; D remains ambiguous. The CDR3 has 13 amino acids. The V end was cut by 3 bases, the J end by 5 bases, with 10 bases between. CDR3 nucleotides: TGTGCCAGCAGTTTTAGTAAGGGCGAGACCCAGTACTTC. It translates to CASSFSKGETQYF.